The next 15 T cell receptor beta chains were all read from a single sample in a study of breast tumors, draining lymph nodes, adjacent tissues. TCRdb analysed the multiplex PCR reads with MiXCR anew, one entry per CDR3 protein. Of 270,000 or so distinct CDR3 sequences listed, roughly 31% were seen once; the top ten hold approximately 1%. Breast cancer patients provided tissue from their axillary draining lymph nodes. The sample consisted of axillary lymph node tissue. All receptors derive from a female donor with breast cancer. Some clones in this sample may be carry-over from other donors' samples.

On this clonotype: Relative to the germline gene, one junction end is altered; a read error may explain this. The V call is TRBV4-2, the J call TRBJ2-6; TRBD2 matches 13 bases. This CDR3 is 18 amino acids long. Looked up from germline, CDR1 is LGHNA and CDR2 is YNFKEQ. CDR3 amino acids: CASSQSGLAGAGANVPAF. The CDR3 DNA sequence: TGTGCCAGCAGCCAGTCTGGACTAGCGGGAGCTGGGGCCAACGTCCCGGCTTTC.

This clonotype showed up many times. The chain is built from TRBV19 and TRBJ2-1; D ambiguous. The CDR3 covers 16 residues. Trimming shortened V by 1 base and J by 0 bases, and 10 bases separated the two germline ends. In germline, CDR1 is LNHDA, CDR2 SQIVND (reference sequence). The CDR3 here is CASSIGGANSYNEQFF. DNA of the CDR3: TGTGCCAGTAGTATAGGTGGCGCCAACTCCTACAATGAGCAGTTCTTC.

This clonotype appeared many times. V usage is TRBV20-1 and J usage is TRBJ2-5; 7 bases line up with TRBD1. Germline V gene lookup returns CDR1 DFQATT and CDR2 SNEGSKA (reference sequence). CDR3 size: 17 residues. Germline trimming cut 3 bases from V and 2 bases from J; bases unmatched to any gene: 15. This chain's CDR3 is CSASGEPGTAIQETQYF. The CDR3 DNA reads TGCAGTGCTAGCGGAGAGCCGGGGACAGCTATACAAGAGACCCAGTACTTC.

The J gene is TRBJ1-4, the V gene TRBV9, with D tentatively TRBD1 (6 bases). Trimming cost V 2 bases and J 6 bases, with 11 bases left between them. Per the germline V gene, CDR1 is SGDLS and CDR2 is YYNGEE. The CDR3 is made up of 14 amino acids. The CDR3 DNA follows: TGTGCCAGCAGCGTCGGGGGCGGTTATGAAAAACTGTTTTTT. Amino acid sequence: CASSVGGGYEKLFF.

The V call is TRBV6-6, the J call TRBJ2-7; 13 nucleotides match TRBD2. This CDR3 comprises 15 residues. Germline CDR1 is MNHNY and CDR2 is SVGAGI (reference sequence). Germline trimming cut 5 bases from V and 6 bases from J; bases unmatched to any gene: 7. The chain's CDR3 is CASSPGTSGISEQYF. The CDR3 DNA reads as TGTGCCAGCAGTCCCGGGACTAGCGGGATCAGCGAGCAGTACTTC.

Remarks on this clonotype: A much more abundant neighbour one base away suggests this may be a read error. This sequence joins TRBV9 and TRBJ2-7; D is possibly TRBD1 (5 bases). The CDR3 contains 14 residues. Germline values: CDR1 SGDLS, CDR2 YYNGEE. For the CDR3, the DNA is TGTGCCAGCAGCGTCCAGGGTGCGTCCTACGAGCAGTCCTTC. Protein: CASSVQGASYEQSF. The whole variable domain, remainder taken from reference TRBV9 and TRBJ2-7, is DSGVTQTPKHLITATGQRVTLRCSPRSGDLSVYWYQQSLDQGLQFLIQYYNGEERAKGNILERFSAQQFPDLHSELNLSSLELGDSALYFCASSVQGASYEQSFGPGTRLTVT.

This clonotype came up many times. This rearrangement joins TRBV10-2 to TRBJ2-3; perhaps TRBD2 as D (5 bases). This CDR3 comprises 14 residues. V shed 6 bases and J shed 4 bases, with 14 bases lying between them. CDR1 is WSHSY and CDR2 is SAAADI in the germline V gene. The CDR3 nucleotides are TGCGCCAGCAGGGCTACTAGTGTCTCAGATACGCAGTATTTT. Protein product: CASRATSVSDTQYF.

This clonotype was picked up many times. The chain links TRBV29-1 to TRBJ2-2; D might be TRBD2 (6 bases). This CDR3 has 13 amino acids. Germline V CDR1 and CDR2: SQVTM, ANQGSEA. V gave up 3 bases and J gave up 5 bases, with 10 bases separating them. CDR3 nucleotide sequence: TGCAGCGTTGATGCGGGGTTTACCGGGGAGCTGTTTTTT. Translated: CSVDAGFTGELFF.

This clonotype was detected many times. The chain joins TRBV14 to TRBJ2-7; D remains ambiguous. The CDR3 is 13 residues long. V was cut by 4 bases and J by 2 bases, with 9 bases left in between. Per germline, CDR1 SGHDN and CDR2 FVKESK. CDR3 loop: CASSPDIPYEQYF. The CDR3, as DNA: TGTGCCAGCAGCCCCGACATACCCTACGAGCAGTACTTC.

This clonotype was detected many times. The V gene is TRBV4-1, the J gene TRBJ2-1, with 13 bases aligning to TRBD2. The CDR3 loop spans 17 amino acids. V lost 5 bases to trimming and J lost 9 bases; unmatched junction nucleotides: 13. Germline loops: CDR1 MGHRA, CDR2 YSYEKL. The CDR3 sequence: CASSETGLAGDLSEQFF. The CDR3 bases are TGCGCCAGCAGCGAAACTGGACTAGCGGGAGATCTGAGTGAGCAGTTCTTC.

CDR3 nucleotides: TGTGCCAGTAGTACCGAAGGGTTTCAGCCCCAGCATTTT. Encoded protein: CASSTEGFQPQHF. J is TRBJ1-5 and V is TRBV19; D call uncertain. V dropped 4 bases and J dropped 6 bases, with 10 bases sitting between them. CDR3 length: 13 residues. The V gene's germline CDR1 is LNHDA and CDR2 SQIVND (reference sequence).

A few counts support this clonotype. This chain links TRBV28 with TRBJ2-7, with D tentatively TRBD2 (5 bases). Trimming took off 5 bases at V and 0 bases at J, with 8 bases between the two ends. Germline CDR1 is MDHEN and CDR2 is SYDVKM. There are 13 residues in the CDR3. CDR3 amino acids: CASSHRDSYEQYF. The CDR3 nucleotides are TGTGCCAGCAGTCACCGGGACTCCTACGAGCAGTACTTC.

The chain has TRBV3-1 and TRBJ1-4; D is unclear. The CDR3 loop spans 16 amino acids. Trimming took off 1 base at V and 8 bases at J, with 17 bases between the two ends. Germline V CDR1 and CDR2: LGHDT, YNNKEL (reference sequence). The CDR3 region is CASSQVARSGGEKLFF. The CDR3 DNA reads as TGTGCCAGCAGCCAAGTCGCGCGCAGTGGTGGGGAAAAACTGTTTTTT.

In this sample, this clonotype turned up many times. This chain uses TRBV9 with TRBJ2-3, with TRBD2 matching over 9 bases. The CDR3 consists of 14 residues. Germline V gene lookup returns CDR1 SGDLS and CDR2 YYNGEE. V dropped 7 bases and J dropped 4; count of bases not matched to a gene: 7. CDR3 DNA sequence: TGTGCCAGCGCCTCTAGCGGGATTTCAGATACGCAGTATTTT. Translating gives CASASSGISDTQYF.

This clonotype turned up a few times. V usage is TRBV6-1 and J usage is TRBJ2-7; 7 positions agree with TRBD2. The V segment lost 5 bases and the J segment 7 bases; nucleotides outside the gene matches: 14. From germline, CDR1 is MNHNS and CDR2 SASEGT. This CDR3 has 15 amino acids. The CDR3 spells CASSLISGTSGEQYF. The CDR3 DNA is TGTGCCAGCAGTCTAATCAGCGGGACCTCGGGGGAGCAGTACTTC.